The T cell receptor (beta chain) under discussion was sequenced for a study of cytomegalovirus exposure and HLA in healthy donors. Study-level points and caveats: Being productive about 87% or about 30% of the time was typical of most TCR beta V segments in an earlier analysis. Later genetic work tied a missense DCLRE1C variant to beta-chain V and J trimming.

The primer mix had 60 Vbeta and 13 Jbeta primers. Authors' methods: It was a later analysis that counted roughly 79 million unique TCR beta chains, of which some 10 million were shared. Some clones are missing from TCRdb's copy, which holds only in-frame ones; the method was immunoSEQ multiplex PCR. That table furnishes V, J and clone size, whereas the DNA furnished D and trimming. The sample lists around 170,000 clones; 80% were seen once. The V gene lost 6 bases and the J gene lost 7 bases, with 12 bases spanning the gap. The germline V gene has CDR1 SNHLY and CDR2 FYNNEI. CDR3 length: 12 residues. Turning to this clone: Its antigen is unidentified.

The rearrangement uses TRBV2 and TRBJ1-2, with D possibly matching TRBD1 (5 bases). This receptor was obtained from a woman in her 50s in good health and CMV-seropositive. The sequenced sample consisted of PBMCs. The CDR3, as DNA: TGTGCCAGCAGCAACACCGACAGTGGCTACACCTTC. Translating it yields CASSNTDSGYTF.